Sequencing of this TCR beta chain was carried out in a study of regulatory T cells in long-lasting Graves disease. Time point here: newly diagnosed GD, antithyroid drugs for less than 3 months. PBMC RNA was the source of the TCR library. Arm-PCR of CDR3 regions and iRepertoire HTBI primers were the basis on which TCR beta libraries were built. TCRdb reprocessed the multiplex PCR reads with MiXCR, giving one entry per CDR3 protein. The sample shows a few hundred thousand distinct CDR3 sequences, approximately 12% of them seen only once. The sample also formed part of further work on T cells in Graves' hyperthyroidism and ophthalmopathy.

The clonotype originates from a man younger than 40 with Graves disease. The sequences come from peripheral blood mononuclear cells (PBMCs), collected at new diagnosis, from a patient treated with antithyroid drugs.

The CDR3 nucleotides read TGTGCCAGCAGTGCGCCGCCGGGGGACTCTAACTATGGCTACACCTTC. Protein sequence: CASSAPPGDSNYGYTF. V and J are TRBV6-2 or TRBV6-3 and TRBJ1-2, with D possibly TRBD1 on 5 matching bases. V dropped 5 bases and J dropped 0 bases, with 16 bases sitting between them. CDR1 and CDR2 (germline): MNHEY, SVGEGT. CDR3 length equals 16 residues.